These 25 T cell receptor beta chains were sequenced from one sample in a study of blood T cell repertoires in COVID-19. Data came from immunoSEQ multiplex PCR; TCRdb stores just in-frame clones and leaves some out. Among tens of thousands of clones listed, around nine tenths were seen once. Sequencing was carried out using peripheral blood. These receptors were taken from a human donor in a cohort sampled during active COVID-19.

This chain uses TRBV9 with TRBJ2-7; D is unclear. The CDR3 is made up of 15 amino acids. Germline values: CDR1 SGDLS, CDR2 YYNGEE. Trimming removed 0 bases at V and 2 bases at J, with 12 bases between. CDR3 protein: CASSVAASATYEQYF. Written as DNA, the CDR3 is TGTGCCAGCAGCGTAGCTGCAAGCGCCACCTACGAGCAGTACTTC.

CDR3 nucleotides: TGCAGCGTTGAAGAAAATCAGGGGACTGAAGCTTTCTTT. It specifies CSVEENQGTEAFF. This sequence joins TRBV29-1 and TRBJ1-1, with a weak D call TRBD1 (6 bases). The CDR3 loop spans 13 amino acids. V lost 0 bases and J lost 5, with 10 bases in between. Germline CDR1 and CDR2: SQVTM and ANQGSEA.

This chain connects TRBV27 to TRBJ1-4; D perhaps matches TRBD1 (5 bases). This CDR3 is 15 amino acids long. Germline V CDR1 and CDR2: MNHEY, SMNVEV (reference sequence). The V and J ends lost 2 bases and 7 bases respectively, with 14 bases between them. The CDR3 DNA follows: TGTGCCAGCAGTTTAGGTGGGGGGAGGGGTGAAAAACTGTTTTTT. Amino acid sequence: CASSLGGGRGEKLFF.

This clone was seen just once. The rearrangement links TRBV4-3 to TRBJ1-5; 9 bases are shared with TRBD1. The germline V gene encodes CDR1 LGHNA and CDR2 YSLEER. Trimming cost V 3 bases and J 6 bases; bases outside gene matches: 0. The CDR3 length is 13 residues. The CDR3 spells CASSQTGGQPQHF. The CDR3 DNA reads TGCGCCAGCAGCCAGACAGGGGGTCAGCCCCAGCATTTT.

The chain joins TRBV5-6 to TRBJ2-1, with D perhaps matching TRBD2 (6 bases). Trimming pared 4 bases from V and 0 bases from J, leaving 14 bases between. The CDR3 loop spans 16 amino acids. The germline V gene has CDR1 SGHDT and CDR2 YYEEEE. The CDR3 spells CASSTPLANSYNEQFF. The CDR3 bases are TGTGCCAGCAGCACTCCCCTAGCGAACTCCTACAATGAGCAGTTCTTC.

The rearrangement uses TRBV6-2 or TRBV6-3 and TRBJ2-1; the D gene is possibly TRBD1 (5 bases). CDR3 length: 14 amino acids. V was clipped by 2 bases and J by 6 bases, with 11 bases between them. CDR1 and CDR2 from the germline V gene are MNHEY and SVGEGT. The chain's CDR3 is CASSYQGPANEQFF. In DNA form, the CDR3 reads TGTGCCAGCAGTTACCAGGGTCCGGCCAATGAGCAGTTCTTC.

The chain joins TRBV5-1 to TRBJ2-1; no clear D gene. CDR3 length: 12 amino acids. Trimming stripped 1 base from V and 5 bases from J, with 4 bases between. The germline CDR1 and CDR2 sequences are SGHRS and YFSETQ. The DNA for the CDR3 is TGCGCCAGCAGCTTGAGCCACAATGAGCAGTTCTTC. Translated, it gives CASSLSHNEQFF.

The chain links TRBV4-3 to TRBJ2-7; D is unresolved. Germline assignment: CDR1 LGHNA and CDR2 YSLEER. The CDR3 contains 15 residues. V was cut by 0 bases and J by 2 bases, with 11 bases left in between. The CDR3 DNA is TGCGCCAGCAGCCAAGATCAGGCAGATACCTACGAGCAGTACTTC. Amino acid sequence: CASSQDQADTYEQYF.

This chain uses TRBV4-3 with TRBJ2-7; 9 bases match TRBD2. This CDR3 region has 18 residues. J gave up 1 base and V 4 bases, and 14 bases lay outside the gene matches. Germline CDR1 and CDR2: LGHNA and YSLEER. DNA of the CDR3: TGCGCCAGCAGCCTCGGACTCACCGGGACTAGCTCTTCCTACGAGCAGTACTTC. This codes for CASSLGLTGTSSSYEQYF.

The rearrangement uses TRBV19 and TRBJ1-3; unclear D gene. The CDR3 is 15 amino acids. With 3 bases removed from V and 0 bases from J, the gap between germline ends came to 9 bases. Germline V gene sequence: CDR1 LNHDA, CDR2 SQIVND (reference sequence). The CDR3 here is CASSIVDSSGNTIYF. In nucleotides, the CDR3 is TGTGCCAGTAGTATTGTGGACTCCTCTGGAAACACCATATATTTT.

The chain has TRBV3-1 (or the pseudogene TRBV3-2) and TRBJ2-3; D gene uncertain. CDR1 and CDR2 from the germline V gene are LGHDT and YNNKEL (reference sequence). The CDR3 covers 12 residues. The germline V and J ends were trimmed by 4 bases and 6 bases, with 8 bases remaining between them. In DNA, the CDR3 is TGTGCCAGCAGCCCATCCGGGGATACGCAGTATTTT. Protein sequence: CASSPSGDTQYF.

V is TRBV19 and J is TRBJ2-1, with TRBD2 matching 9 bases. The CDR3 extends over 15 amino acids. The trim removed 9 bases at V and 2 bases at J, leaving 8 bases unmatched. Germline V gene sequence: CDR1 LNHDA, CDR2 SQIVND (reference sequence). CDR3 sequence (DNA): TGTGCCAGCAAGGTTAGCGGGGGTCCCTACAATGAGCAGTTCTTC. Encoded protein: CASKVSGGPYNEQFF.

The CDR3 loop reads CASSISRGAYEQYF. The DNA of the CDR3 is TGTGCCAGTAGTATCTCCCGGGGAGCCTACGAGCAGTACTTC. J is TRBJ2-7 and V is TRBV19; TRBD2 might be the D (5 bases). CDR3 length equals 14 residues. CDR1 is LNHDA, CDR2 SQIVND, per germline (reference sequence). Deletions cut 3 bases from V and 2 bases from J, with 11 bases between.

The rearrangement joins TRBV10-2 to TRBJ2-1, with 9 positions matching TRBD2. CDR1 is WSHSY, CDR2 SAAADI, per germline. The trim removed 0 bases at V and 6 bases at J, leaving 6 bases unmatched. There are 16 residues in the CDR3. The CDR3 is CASSESRAGGSNEQFF. CDR3 DNA sequence: TGCGCCAGCAGTGAGTCCAGGGCGGGAGGGTCCAATGAGCAGTTCTTC.

The V and J genes are TRBV6-1 and TRBJ2-1; tentatively, D is TRBD2 (5 bases). Germline values: CDR1 MNHNS, CDR2 SASEGT. This CDR3 region has 13 residues. Trimming took 0 bases from V and 9 from J, leaving 9 bases between them. DNA of the CDR3: TGTGCCAGCAGTGAAGCCAGAGGGCTTGAGCAGTTCTTC. This sequence encodes CASSEARGLEQFF.

The chain uses TRBV7-2 and TRBJ1-1; no reliable D call. Germline V gene data show CDR1 as SGHTA and CDR2 as FQGNSA. V was cut by 7 bases and J by 11 bases, with 20 bases left in between. CDR3 length: 13 amino acids. This CDR3 is CASNDLLRSGAFF. The CDR3 region has the DNA TGTGCCAGCAACGACCTGCTTAGATCGGGGGCTTTCTTT.

The rearrangement links TRBV30 to TRBJ1-3; no definite D call. V was shortened by 0 bases and J by 0 bases, with 12 bases between the two germline ends. CDR3 length: 16 residues. Per the germline V gene, CDR1 is GTSNPN and CDR2 is SVGIG (reference sequence). The CDR3 loop reads CAWSVGLMSSGNTIYF. As DNA, the CDR3 is TGTGCCTGGAGTGTAGGACTGATGAGCTCTGGAAACACCATATATTTT.

J is TRBJ2-1 and V is TRBV27; 9 bases align to TRBD2. Losses at the gene ends were 3 bases for V and 2 bases for J; bases not matched to a gene: 2. Germline V gene sequence: CDR1 MNHEY, CDR2 SMNVEV (reference sequence). The length of the CDR3 is 15 residues. CDR3 in DNA: TGTGCCAGCAGTTTTCTAGCGGGGACCTACAATGAGCAGTTCTTC. Protein product: CASSFLAGTYNEQFF.

This chain's CDR3 is CASSYSNRGGTEAFF. Written as DNA, the CDR3 is TGTGCCAGCAGTTACTCTAACCGCGGGGGGACTGAAGCTTTCTTT. This sequence joins TRBV6-5 and TRBJ1-1; D might be TRBD1 (5 bases). The germline gives CDR1 MNHEY, CDR2 SVGAGI. The CDR3 is made up of 15 amino acids. V was pared by 0 bases and J by 5 bases, with 13 bases between.

V usage is TRBV10-2 and J usage is TRBJ1-1, with D possibly matching TRBD1 (5 bases). Germline CDR1 reads WSHSY; CDR2 reads SAAADI. This CDR3 has 15 residues. V was cut by 4 bases and J by 4 bases, with 16 bases left in between. CDR3: CASSVMGGVGTEAFF. As DNA, the CDR3 is TGCGCCAGCAGTGTTATGGGGGGAGTAGGCACTGAAGCTTTCTTT.

This chain links TRBV30 with TRBJ2-7; 7 bases fit TRBD2. V shed 4 bases and J 7 bases; nucleotides not matched to a gene: 10. The CDR3 covers 13 residues. CDR1 and CDR2 from the germline V gene are GTSNPN and SVGIG (reference sequence). CDR3 region: CAWTYSGTGEQYF. CDR3 in DNA: TGTGCCTGGACTTACAGCGGGACGGGGGAGCAGTACTTC.

V usage is TRBV27 and J usage is TRBJ1-4; 8 positions agree with TRBD1. V lost 4 bases and J lost 5; bases outside the gene matches: 6. The germline CDR1 and CDR2 sequences are MNHEY and SMNVEV (reference sequence). CDR3 length: 15 amino acids. The CDR3, as DNA: TGTGCCAGCAGTTATAGACAGGGGTTCAATGAAAAACTGTTTTTT. It yields the protein CASSYRQGFNEKLFF.

The V call is TRBV18, the J call TRBJ2-7; TRBD2 might be the D (5 bases). CDR1 is KGHSH and CDR2 is LQKENI in the germline V gene. This CDR3 is built from 12 residues. V dropped 6 bases and J dropped 5 bases, with 11 bases sitting between them. The CDR3, as DNA: TGTGCCAGCTCGGTTAGCGTCGACGAGCAGTACTTC. Protein product: CASSVSVDEQYF.

This clone was seen once. The chain uses TRBV4-1 and TRBJ2-3; perhaps TRBD2 as D (5 bases). Trimming cost V 1 base and J 6 bases, with 8 bases left between them. This CDR3 has 13 amino acids. In germline, CDR1 is MGHRA, CDR2 YSYEKL. The chain's CDR3 is CASSQVQRDTQYF. In DNA form, the CDR3 reads TGCGCCAGCAGCCAAGTTCAGCGGGATACGCAGTATTTT.

The V and J genes are TRBV9 and TRBJ1-2; 8 positions match TRBD1. The CDR3 covers 13 residues. Germline CDR1 and CDR2: SGDLS and YYNGEE. The trim removed 2 bases at V and 7 bases at J, leaving 4 bases unmatched. The CDR3 is CASSVTGAGGYTF. The DNA for the CDR3 is TGTGCCAGCAGCGTGACAGGGGCAGGTGGCTACACCTTC.